This is a list of T cell receptor beta chains from one sample in a study of T cell responses to AZD1222 COVID-19 vaccine. Profiled with immunoSEQ multiplex PCR; TCRdb holds only in-frame clones, not every one. The profile shows about 92,000 clones, roughly 91% of them singletons. The specimen comprised peripheral blood, sampled on day 0 of AZD1222 vaccination. These receptors were collected from an adult in good health. Each CDR3 is given with its conserved first and last residue. D genes are given only for firm matches. Clone sizes are given selectively: once, few, many, or a class where the clone is expanded.

v_call	j_call	clone_size	d_call	cdr3_aa	cdr3_nt
TRBV18	TRBJ1-2	.	TRBD1	CASSPGTGPDYGYTF	TGTGCCAGCTCACCGGGGACAGGGCCGGACTATGGCTACACCTTC
TRBV7-9	TRBJ2-1	.	TRBD1	CASSLDRSSYNEQFF	TGTGCCAGCAGCTTGGACAGGAGCTCCTACAATGAGCAGTTCTTC
TRBV6-1	TRBJ2-5	once	TRBD1	CASSPTGGETQYF	TGTGCCAGCAGTCCGACAGGGGGGGAGACCCAGTACTTC
TRBV2	TRBJ1-5	.	.	CASSDDRRGQPQHF	TGTGCCAGCAGCGACGACAGGAGGGGTCAGCCCCAGCATTTT
TRBV19	TRBJ1-4	.	TRBD1	CASTIQGEKLFF	TGTGCCAGTACTATACAGGGGGAAAAACTGTTTTTT
TRBV6-6	TRBJ2-5	.	.	CASTPPETQYF	TGTGCCAGCACGCCCCCAGAGACCCAGTACTTC
TRBV6-5	TRBJ2-7	.	.	CATRPGVSDEQYF	TGTGCCACTCGGCCTGGAGTGTCGGATGAGCAGTACTTC
TRBV5-4	TRBJ1-1	once	TRBD1	CASSSRTGNTEAFF	TGTGCCAGCAGCTCCCGGACAGGGAACACTGAAGCTTTCTTT
TRBV4-1	TRBJ2-7	.	.	CASSQEMDSYEQYF	TGCGCCAGCAGCCAAGAAATGGACAGCTACGAGCAGTACTTC
TRBV6-5	TRBJ1-3	.	.	CASRSDRTSGNTIYF	TGTGCCAGCAGATCCGACCGGACCTCTGGAAACACCATATATTTT
TRBV6-2/TRBV6-3	TRBJ1-4	.	.	CASSYSREKLFF	TGTGCCAGCAGTTACTCGAGGGAAAAACTGTTTTTT
TRBV6-5	TRBJ2-1	.	.	CASSYYRYNEQFF	TGTGCCAGCAGTTATTATCGCTACAATGAGCAGTTCTTC
TRBV24-1	TRBJ2-1	.	TRBD2	CATSASGGNPEQFF	TGTGCCACCAGTGCGTCGGGGGGGAATCCTGAGCAGTTCTTC
TRBV11-3	TRBJ1-5	once	TRBD1	CASSCDRGFNQPQHF	TGTGCCAGCAGCTGCGACAGGGGCTTCAATCAGCCCCAGCATTTT
TRBV28	TRBJ1-2	.	.	CASSGTLVRGYTF	TGTGCCAGCAGTGGGACTTTGGTAAGGGGCTACACCTTC
TRBV16	TRBJ1-3	.	.	CASSLRNSGNTIYF	TGTGCCAGCAGCCTTCGGAACTCTGGAAACACCATATATTTT
TRBV11-3	TRBJ2-5	.	.	CASSLVMQQETQYF	TGTGCCAGCAGCTTAGTGATGCAGCAAGAGACCCAGTACTTC
TRBV2	TRBJ1-1	once	.	CASSVGRGNTEAFF	TGTGCCAGCAGTGTTGGCAGGGGGAACACTGAAGCTTTCTTT
TRBV19	TRBJ2-2	few	TRBD2	CASSIGSGGYTGELFF	TGTGCCAGTAGTATAGGTAGCGGGGGTTACACCGGGGAGCTGTTTTTT
TRBV6-2/TRBV6-3	TRBJ1-1	once	TRBD1	CASSYPQGLEAFF	TGTGCCAGCAGTTACCCACAGGGGCTGGAAGCTTTCTTT
TRBV7-8	TRBJ2-7	.	TRBD2	CASSYWTSGADTAYEQYF	TGTGCCAGCAGCTACTGGACTAGCGGGGCCGACACGGCCTACGAGCAGTACTTC
TRBV5-1	TRBJ1-4	.	.	CASSLSRPEEKLFF	TGCGCCAGCAGCTTGAGTCGGCCCGAGGAAAAACTGTTTTTT
TRBV29-1	TRBJ1-4	few	.	CSVEKGSDEKLFF	TGCAGCGTTGAAAAGGGGAGTGATGAAAAACTGTTTTTT
TRBV6-1	TRBJ2-7	.	.	CASSEAQGVGYYEQYF	TGTGCCAGCAGTGAAGCACAGGGCGTCGGATACTACGAGCAGTACTTC
TRBV6-2/TRBV6-3	TRBJ1-5	.	.	CASSFIPGHVHQPQHF	TGTGCCAGCAGTTTTATCCCGGGACATGTCCATCAGCCCCAGCATTTT
TRBV10-3	TRBJ2-3	.	TRBD2	CAIRTPPGLEADTQYF	TGTGCCATCAGAACTCCTCCGGGACTAGAGGCAGATACGCAGTATTTT